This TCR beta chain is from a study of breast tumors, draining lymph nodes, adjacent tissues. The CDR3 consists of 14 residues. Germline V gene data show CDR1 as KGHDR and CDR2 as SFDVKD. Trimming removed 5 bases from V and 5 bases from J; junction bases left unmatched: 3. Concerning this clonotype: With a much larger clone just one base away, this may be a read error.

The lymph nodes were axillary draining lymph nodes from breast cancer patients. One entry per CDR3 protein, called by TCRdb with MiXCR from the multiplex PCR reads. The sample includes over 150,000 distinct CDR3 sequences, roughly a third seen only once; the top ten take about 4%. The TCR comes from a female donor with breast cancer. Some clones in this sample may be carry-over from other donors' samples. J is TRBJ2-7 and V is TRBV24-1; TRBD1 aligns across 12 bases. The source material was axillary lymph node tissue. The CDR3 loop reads CATSAGTGGDEQYF. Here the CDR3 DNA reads TGTGCCACCAGTGCCGGGACAGGGGGCGACGAGCAGTACTTC.